The 20 T cell receptor beta chains below come from one sample, sequenced in a study of cytomegalovirus exposure and HLA in healthy donors. TCRdb's copy holds only in-frame clones and misses some; the assay was immunoSEQ multiplex PCR. Seen here are around 250,000 clones, around 90% observed once, and the top ten hold under 0.45%. Sequences were obtained from PBMCs. These receptors all stem from a woman aged 18 to 35 in good health and CMV-seronegative.

This rearrangement joins TRBV21-1 to TRBJ1-1; no DNA check was done on the table's D call, TRBD1. TRBV21-1 is annotated as a pseudogene. CDR3 length equals 13 residues. In DNA form, the CDR3 reads TGTGCCAGCAGCACCCACAGGAACACTGAAGCTTTCTTT. Protein: CASSTHRNTEAFF.

This clone was picked up a small number of times. The rearrangement links TRBV6-5 to TRBJ1-4, with D unresolved. The CDR3 contains 11 residues. Germline CDR1 MNHEY, CDR2 SVGAGI. Trimming pared 7 bases from V and 10 bases from J, leaving 10 bases between. As DNA, the CDR3 is TGTGCCAGCACTTCTGAGGGAAAACTGTTTTTT. Protein sequence: CASTSEGKLFF.

The rearrangement joins TRBV5-1 to TRBJ2-3; maybe TRBD1 (6 bases). The CDR3 contains 14 residues. The V end lost 5 bases, the J end lost 2 bases, and 12 bases lay between the germline ends. Germline V gives CDR1 SGHRS, CDR2 YFSETQ. The CDR3 sequence is CASRAGTFTDTQYF. CDR3 sequence (DNA): TGCGCCAGCAGAGCCGGGACATTCACAGATACGCAGTATTTT.

V usage is TRBV6-1 and J usage is TRBJ2-7; TRBD1 aligns across 9 bases. V dropped 6 bases and J dropped 5; count of bases not matched to a gene: 8. The CDR3 extends over 14 amino acids. Germline V lookup: CDR1 MNHNS, CDR2 SASEGT. CDR3 sequence (DNA): TGTGCCAGCAGGACGGGACAGGGCCTAGACGAGCAGTACGTC. It specifies CASRTGQGLDEQYV.

This rearrangement joins TRBV6-5 to TRBJ1-5, with a weak D call TRBD1 (6 bases). In germline, CDR1 is MNHEY, CDR2 SVGAGI. This CDR3 is 13 amino acids long. V lost 5 bases and J lost 7, with 12 bases in between. The CDR3 bases are TGTGCCAGCAGTCTCGCCCAGGGGCAGCCCCAGCATTTT. Its translation is CASSLAQGQPQHF.

The V and J genes are TRBV7-9 and TRBJ2-3; D is perhaps TRBD1 (5 bases). Trimming took off 4 bases at V and 3 bases at J, with 14 bases between the two ends. This CDR3 is 15 amino acids long. Germline CDR1 SEHNR, CDR2 FQNEAQ (reference sequence). The CDR3 is CASSSAQGKTDTQYF. DNA for the CDR3: TGTGCCAGCAGCTCAGCGCAGGGAAAGACAGATACGCAGTATTTT.

V usage is TRBV2 and J usage is TRBJ2-7; maybe TRBD2 (5 bases). Germline V gives CDR1 SNHLY, CDR2 FYNNEI. The CDR3 covers 14 residues. Trimming took 6 bases from V and 1 from J, leaving 13 bases between them. This chain's CDR3 is CASRLRADSYEQYV. In nucleotides, the CDR3 is TGTGCCAGCAGGCTGAGGGCGGATTCCTACGAGCAGTACGTC.

This clone was counted once. The chain carries TRBV7-9 and TRBJ2-7; D is possibly TRBD1 (7 bases). Germline CDR1 reads SEHNR; CDR2 reads FQNEAQ (reference sequence). Trimming left V 5 bases short and J 2 bases short, with 19 bases between. The CDR3 is 16 amino acids. CDR3 loop: CASSGGQEGETYEQYF. For the CDR3, the DNA is TGTGCCAGCAGCGGAGGACAGGAGGGGGAAACCTACGAGCAGTACTTC.

A single count supports this clone. The rearrangement links TRBV5-4 to TRBJ1-3, with D maybe TRBD1 (6 bases). Per germline, CDR1 SGHNT and CDR2 YYREEE (reference sequence). This CDR3 is built from 16 residues. Trimming took 0 bases from V and 0 from J, leaving 10 bases between them. The CDR3 is CASSLGGQRSGNTIYF. CDR3 DNA sequence: TGTGCCAGCAGCTTGGGCGGACAGCGCTCTGGAAACACCATATATTTT.

V gene TRBV4-3 combines with J gene TRBJ2-5; D call uncertain. This CDR3 has 15 amino acids. The germline gives CDR1 LGHNA, CDR2 YSLEER. The V and J ends lost 0 bases and 6 bases respectively, with 14 bases between them. The CDR3 loop reads CASSQDWPSLQTQYF. The CDR3 DNA follows: TGCGCCAGCAGCCAAGATTGGCCCAGTCTGCAGACCCAGTACTTC.

J is TRBJ2-7 and V is TRBV18, with D perhaps matching TRBD1 (5 bases). V shed 2 bases and J shed 3 bases, with 11 bases lying between them. CDR3 size: 14 residues. Germline V gene sequence: CDR1 KGHSH, CDR2 LQKENI. CDR3 nucleotides: TGTGCCAGCTCACCAGGGCACAGGAGCTACGAGCAGTACGTC. Translation: CASSPGHRSYEQYV.

The CDR3 protein is CASSQDGTLGRYGYTF. DNA of the CDR3: TGCGCCAGCAGCCAAGATGGGACACTAGGCCGCTATGGCTACACCTTC. V and J are TRBV4-3 and TRBJ1-2; D might be TRBD1 (6 bases). Trimming pared 0 bases from V and 4 bases from J, leaving 15 bases between. The CDR3 extends over 16 amino acids. Germline values: CDR1 LGHNA, CDR2 YSLEER.

The V gene is TRBV7-6, the J gene TRBJ2-1, with 10 bases lining up with TRBD2. After removal of 1 base from V and 8 bases from J, the junction contained 11 bases not matched to a gene. From germline, CDR1 is SGHVS and CDR2 FNYEAQ. The CDR3 consists of 17 residues. CDR3 amino acids: CASSLEKISGGLDEQFF. The CDR3 DNA is TGTGCCAGCAGCTTAGAGAAGATTAGCGGGGGGTTGGATGAGCAGTTCTTC.

V is TRBV27 and J is TRBJ2-7; 7 bases fit TRBD2. V dropped 4 bases and J dropped 1; count of bases not matched to a gene: 10. Germline CDR1 and CDR2: MNHEY and SMNVEV (reference sequence). CDR3 size: 16 residues. The CDR3 nucleotides are TGTGCCAGCAGTTCGCGGGGGACCCTCGGGTCCTACGAGCAGTACGTC. It yields the protein CASSSRGTLGSYEQYV.

J is TRBJ1-2 and V is TRBV15; TRBD1 might be the D (5 bases). Germline V gene lookup returns CDR1 LNHNV and CDR2 YYDKDF (reference sequence). The CDR3 extends over 12 amino acids. V lost 3 bases, J lost 7 bases, and 9 bases lay in between. The chain's CDR3 is CATSRGGAGYTF. CDR3 bases: TGTGCCACCAGCAGGGGAGGGGCTGGCTACACCTTC.

The chain has TRBV10-1 and TRBJ1-1; 7 bases agree with TRBD1. The V gene's germline CDR1 is WNHNN and CDR2 SYGVQD (reference sequence). The CDR3 is 13 amino acids. V trimming: 4 bases; J trimming: 5 bases; junction bases outside the gene matches: 4. The CDR3 spells CASSAIQGTEAFF. The CDR3 DNA sequence: TGCGCCAGCAGTGCAATACAGGGGACTGAAGCTTTCTTT.

This chain links TRBV5-1 with TRBJ2-2; D unresolved. There are 14 residues in the CDR3. Per the germline V gene, CDR1 is SGHRS and CDR2 is YFSETQ. V was clipped by 4 bases and J by 6 bases, with 13 bases between them. CDR3: CASSPSAGPGELFF. CDR3 nucleotides: TGCGCCAGCAGCCCCTCGGCTGGGCCCGGGGAGCTGTTTTTT.

This clone occurred a few times. The rearrangement links TRBV28 to TRBJ1-2; 9 bases are shared with TRBD1. The CDR3 is 13 residues long. Germline CDR1 and CDR2: MDHEN and SYDVKM. V dropped 6 bases and J dropped 8; count of bases not matched to a gene: 7. CDR3 coding DNA: TGTGCCAGCAGCTCCACAGGGGGCATCGGCTACACCTTC. Translated: CASSSTGGIGYTF.

This rearrangement joins TRBV5-6 to TRBJ2-7, with 7 bases that match TRBD1. Germline V gives CDR1 SGHDT, CDR2 YYEEEE. The CDR3 sequence is 15 residues long. The junction had 11 bases not matched to a gene; V was cut back by 2 bases and J by 6 bases. DNA for the CDR3: TGTGCCAGCAGCTTTGTCGACAGGGTAGAGTTCGAGCAGTACTTC. Translated, it gives CASSFVDRVEFEQYF.

The rearrangement joins TRBV7-9 to TRBJ1-3; the D is unclear. Looked up from germline, CDR1 is SEHNR and CDR2 is FQNEAQ (reference sequence). This CDR3 is 17 amino acids long. The V and J ends lost 5 bases and 0 bases respectively, with 17 bases between them. The CDR3 is CASSLRPRGTSGNTIYF. DNA for the CDR3: TGTGCCAGCAGCCTCCGCCCTAGAGGAACCTCTGGAAACACCATATATTTT.